This T cell receptor (beta chain) was recovered during a study of T cell clonotyping in hematopoietic cell transplantation. Findings and limits, study-wide: Recipient TCR diversity dropped after transplant; expanded clonotypes rose from day 30 to 180. At the given depth, recipient repertoires were over 95% de novo clonotypes.

Clones were read by immunoSEQ multiplex PCR, and TCRdb kept only the in-frame ones, dropping some. Found here are approximately 44,000 clones, about 96% of them singletons; the top ten hold about 0.91%. V lost 5 bases and J lost 4, with 12 bases in between. The CDR3 consists of 14 residues. Germline CDR1 reads SGHNT; CDR2 reads YENEEA. Points on this clone: Its antigen is as yet unknown.

This clonotype was sampled from a man aged 30 to 39 in good health. Some clones in this sample may be carry-over from other donors' samples. The rearrangement links TRBV11-3 to TRBJ2-1; D remains ambiguous. The sequenced sample consisted of peripheral blood mononuclear cells. CDR3 in DNA: TGTGCCAGCAGCCCCCAACTACTGTACAATGAGCAGTTCTTC. It yields the protein CASSPQLLYNEQFF. Full variable domain (missing parts from reference TRBV11-3 and TRBJ2-1): EAGVVQSPRYKIIEKKQPVAFWCNPISGHNTLYWYLQNLGQGPELLIRYENEEAVDDSQLPKDRFSAERLKGVDSTLKIQPAELGDSAVYLCASSPQLLYNEQFFGPGTRLTVL.